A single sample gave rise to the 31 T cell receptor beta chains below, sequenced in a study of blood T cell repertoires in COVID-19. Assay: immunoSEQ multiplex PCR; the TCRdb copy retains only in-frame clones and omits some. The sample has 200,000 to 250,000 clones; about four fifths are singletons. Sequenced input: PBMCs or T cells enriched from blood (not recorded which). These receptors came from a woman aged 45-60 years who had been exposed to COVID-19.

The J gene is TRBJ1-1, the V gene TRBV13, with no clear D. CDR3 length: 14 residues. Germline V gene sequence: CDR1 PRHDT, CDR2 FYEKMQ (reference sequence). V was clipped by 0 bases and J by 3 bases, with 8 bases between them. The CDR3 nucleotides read TGTGCCAGCAGCTTAGGGGCCCGGGACACTGAAGCTTTCTTT. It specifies CASSLGARDTEAFF. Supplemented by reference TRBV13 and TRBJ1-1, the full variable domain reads AAGVIQSPRHLIKEKRETATLKCYPIPRHDTVYWYQQGPGQDPQFLISFYEKMQSDKGSIPDRFSAQQFSDYHSELNMSSLELGDSALYFCASSLGARDTEAFFGQGTRLTVV.

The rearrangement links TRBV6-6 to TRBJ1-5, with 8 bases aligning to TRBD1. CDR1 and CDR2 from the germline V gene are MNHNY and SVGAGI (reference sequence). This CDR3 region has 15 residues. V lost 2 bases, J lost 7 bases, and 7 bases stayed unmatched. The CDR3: CASSYRTGSGQPQHF. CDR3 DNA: TGTGCCAGCAGTTACCGGACAGGGTCGGGCCAGCCCCAGCATTTT.

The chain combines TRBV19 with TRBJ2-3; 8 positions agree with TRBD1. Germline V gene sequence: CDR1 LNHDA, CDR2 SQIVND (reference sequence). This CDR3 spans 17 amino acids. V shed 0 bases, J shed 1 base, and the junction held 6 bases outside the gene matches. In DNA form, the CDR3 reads TGTGCCAGTAGTATAGATCTCAGGGGGCTTGGCACAGATACGCAGTATTTT. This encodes CASSIDLRGLGTDTQYF.

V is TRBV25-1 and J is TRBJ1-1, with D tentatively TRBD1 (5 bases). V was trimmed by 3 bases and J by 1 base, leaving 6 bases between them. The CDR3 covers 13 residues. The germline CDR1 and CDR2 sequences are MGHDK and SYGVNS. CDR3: CASSETANTEAFF. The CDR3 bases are TGTGCCAGCAGTGAGACAGCGAACACTGAAGCTTTCTTT.

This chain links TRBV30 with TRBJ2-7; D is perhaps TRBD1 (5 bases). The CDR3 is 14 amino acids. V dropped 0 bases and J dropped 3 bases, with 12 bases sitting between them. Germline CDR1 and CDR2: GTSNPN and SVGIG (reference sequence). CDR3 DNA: TGTGCCTGGAGTGTTGGGGCCGGACGCTACGAGCAGTACTTC. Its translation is CAWSVGAGRYEQYF.

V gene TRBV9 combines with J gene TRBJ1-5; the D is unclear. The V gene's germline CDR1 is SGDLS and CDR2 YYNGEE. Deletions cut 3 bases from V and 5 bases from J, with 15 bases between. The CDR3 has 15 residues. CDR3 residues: CASSEGGVRDQPQHF. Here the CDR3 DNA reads TGTGCCAGCAGCGAAGGCGGGGTTCGGGATCAGCCCCAGCATTTT.

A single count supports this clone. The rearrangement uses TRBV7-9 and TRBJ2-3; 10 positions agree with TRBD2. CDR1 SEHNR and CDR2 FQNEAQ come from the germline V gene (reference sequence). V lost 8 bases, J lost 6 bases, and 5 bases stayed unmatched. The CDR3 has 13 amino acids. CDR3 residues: CASGLAGVDTQYF. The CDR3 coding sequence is TGTGCCAGCGGGCTAGCGGGGGTGGATACGCAGTATTTT.

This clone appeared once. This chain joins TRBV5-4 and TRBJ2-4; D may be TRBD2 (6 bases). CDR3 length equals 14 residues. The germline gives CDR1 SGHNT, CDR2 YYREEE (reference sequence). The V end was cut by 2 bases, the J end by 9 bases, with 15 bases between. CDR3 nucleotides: TGTGCCAGCAGCTTTCAAGGTTCCGGGGGCATTCAGTACTTC. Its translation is CASSFQGSGGIQYF.

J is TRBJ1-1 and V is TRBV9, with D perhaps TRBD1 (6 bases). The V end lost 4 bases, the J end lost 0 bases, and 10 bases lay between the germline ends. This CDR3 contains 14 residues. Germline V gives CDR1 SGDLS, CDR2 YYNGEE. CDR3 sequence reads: CASSRDNLNTEAFF. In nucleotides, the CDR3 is TGTGCCAGCAGCCGGGACAATTTGAACACTGAAGCTTTCTTT.

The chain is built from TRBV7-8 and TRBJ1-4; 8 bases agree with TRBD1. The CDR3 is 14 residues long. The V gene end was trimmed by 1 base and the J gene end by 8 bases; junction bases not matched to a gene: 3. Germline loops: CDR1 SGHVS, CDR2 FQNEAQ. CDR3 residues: CASSLVDRGEKLFF. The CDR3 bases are TGTGCCAGCAGCTTAGTAGACAGGGGCGAAAAACTGTTTTTT.

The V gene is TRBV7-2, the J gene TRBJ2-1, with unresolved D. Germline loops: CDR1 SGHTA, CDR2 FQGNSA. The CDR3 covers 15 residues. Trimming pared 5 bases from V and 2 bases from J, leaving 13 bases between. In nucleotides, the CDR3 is TGTGCCAGCAGCGCAAGACTGGATCCCTACAATGAGCAGTTCTTC. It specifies CASSARLDPYNEQFF.

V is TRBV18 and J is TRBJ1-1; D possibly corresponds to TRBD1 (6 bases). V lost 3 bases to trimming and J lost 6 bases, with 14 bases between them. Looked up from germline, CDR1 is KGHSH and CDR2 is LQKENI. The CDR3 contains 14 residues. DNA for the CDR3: TGTGCCAGCTCACCTCAACAGGGTTTCTCTGAAGCTTTCTTT. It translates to CASSPQQGFSEAFF. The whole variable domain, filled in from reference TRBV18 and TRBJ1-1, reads NAGVMQNPRHLVRRRGQEARLRCSPMKGHSHVYWYRQLPEEGLKFMVYLQKENIIDESGMPKERFSAEFPKEGPSILRIQQVVRGDSAAYFCASSPQQGFSEAFFGQGTRLTVV.

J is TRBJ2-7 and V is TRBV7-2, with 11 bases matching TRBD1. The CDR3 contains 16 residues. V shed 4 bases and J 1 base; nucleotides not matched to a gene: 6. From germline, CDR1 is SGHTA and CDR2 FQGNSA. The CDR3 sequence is CASSYDGTGGSYEQYF. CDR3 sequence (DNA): TGTGCCAGCAGCTACGACGGGACAGGGGGATCCTACGAGCAGTACTTC.

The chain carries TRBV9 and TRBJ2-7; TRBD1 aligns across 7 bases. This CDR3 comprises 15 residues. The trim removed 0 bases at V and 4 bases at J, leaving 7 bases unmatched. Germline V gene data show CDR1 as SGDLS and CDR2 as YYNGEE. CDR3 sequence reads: CASSVGTGISYEQYF. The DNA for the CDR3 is TGTGCCAGCAGCGTAGGGACAGGAATCTCATACGAGCAGTACTTC. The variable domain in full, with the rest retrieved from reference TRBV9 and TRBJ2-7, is DSGVTQTPKHLITATGQRVTLRCSPRSGDLSVYWYQQSLDQGLQFLIQYYNGEERAKGNILERFSAQQFPDLHSELNLSSLELGDSALYFCASSVGTGISYEQYFGPGTRLTVT.

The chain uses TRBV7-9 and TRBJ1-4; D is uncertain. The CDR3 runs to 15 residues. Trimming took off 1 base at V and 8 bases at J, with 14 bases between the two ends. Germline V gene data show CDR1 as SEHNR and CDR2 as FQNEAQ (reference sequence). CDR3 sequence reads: CASSLGPYREEKLFF. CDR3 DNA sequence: TGTGCCAGCAGCTTAGGCCCTTACAGAGAAGAAAAACTGTTTTTT.

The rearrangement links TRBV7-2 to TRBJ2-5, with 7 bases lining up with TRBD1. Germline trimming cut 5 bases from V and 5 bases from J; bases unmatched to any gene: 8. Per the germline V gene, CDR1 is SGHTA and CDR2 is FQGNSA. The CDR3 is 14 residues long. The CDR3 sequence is CASSPRDSMETQYF. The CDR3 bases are TGTGCCAGCAGCCCCCGGGACAGCATGGAGACCCAGTACTTC. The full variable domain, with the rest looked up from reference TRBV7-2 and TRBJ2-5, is GAGVSQSPSNKVTEKGKDVELRCDPISGHTALYWYRQSLGQGLEFLIYFQGNSAPDKSGLPSDRFSAERTGGSVSTLTIQRTQQEDSAVYLCASSPRDSMETQYFGPGTRLLVL.

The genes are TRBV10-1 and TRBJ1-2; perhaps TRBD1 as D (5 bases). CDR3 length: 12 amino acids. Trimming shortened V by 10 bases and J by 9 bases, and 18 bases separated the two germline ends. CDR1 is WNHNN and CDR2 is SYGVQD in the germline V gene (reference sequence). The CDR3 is CATSDIGGSYTF. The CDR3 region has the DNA TGCGCCACCTCGGACATCGGGGGAAGCTACACCTTC.

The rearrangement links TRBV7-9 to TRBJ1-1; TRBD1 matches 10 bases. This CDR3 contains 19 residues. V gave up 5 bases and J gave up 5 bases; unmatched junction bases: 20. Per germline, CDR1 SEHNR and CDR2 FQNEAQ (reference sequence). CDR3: CASSLLVLRDRGMGTEAFF. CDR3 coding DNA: TGTGCCAGCAGCCTCCTAGTGTTGCGGGACAGGGGAATGGGAACTGAAGCTTTCTTT.

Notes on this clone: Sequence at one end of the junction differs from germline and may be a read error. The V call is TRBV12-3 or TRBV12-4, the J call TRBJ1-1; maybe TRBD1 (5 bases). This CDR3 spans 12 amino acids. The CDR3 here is CASSSPGHEALF. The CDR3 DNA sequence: TGTGCCAGCAGCTCACCCGGACACGAGGCTCTCTTT.

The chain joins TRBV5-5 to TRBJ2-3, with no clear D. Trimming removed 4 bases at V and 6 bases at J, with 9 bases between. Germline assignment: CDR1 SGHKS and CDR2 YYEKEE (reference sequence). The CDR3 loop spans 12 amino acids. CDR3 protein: CASSILADTQYF. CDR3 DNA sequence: TGTGCCAGCAGCATATTAGCCGATACGCAGTATTTT.

CDR3 nucleotides: TGTGCCAGCAGCTTGGCCCCCCGGGGGAGCTATGGCTACACCTTC. Its protein is CASSLAPRGSYGYTF. This chain connects TRBV5-5 to TRBJ1-2; TRBD1 is a possible D gene (5 bases). The germline CDR1 and CDR2 sequences are SGHKS and YYEKEE (reference sequence). The length of the CDR3 is 15 residues. Trimming left V 0 bases short and J 4 bases short, with 13 bases between.

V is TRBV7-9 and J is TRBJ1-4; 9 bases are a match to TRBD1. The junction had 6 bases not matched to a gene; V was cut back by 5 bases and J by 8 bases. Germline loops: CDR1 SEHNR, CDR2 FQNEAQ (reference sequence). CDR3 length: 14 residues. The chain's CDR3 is CASSPGQGYEKLFF. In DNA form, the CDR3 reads TGTGCCAGCAGCCCGGGACAGGGTTACGAAAAACTGTTTTTT.

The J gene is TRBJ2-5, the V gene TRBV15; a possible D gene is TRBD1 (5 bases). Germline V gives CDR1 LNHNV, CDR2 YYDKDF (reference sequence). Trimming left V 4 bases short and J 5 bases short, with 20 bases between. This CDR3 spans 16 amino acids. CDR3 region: CATSIQQTGKGETQYF. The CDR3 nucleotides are TGTGCCACCAGCATCCAACAAACAGGAAAAGGGGAGACCCAGTACTTC.

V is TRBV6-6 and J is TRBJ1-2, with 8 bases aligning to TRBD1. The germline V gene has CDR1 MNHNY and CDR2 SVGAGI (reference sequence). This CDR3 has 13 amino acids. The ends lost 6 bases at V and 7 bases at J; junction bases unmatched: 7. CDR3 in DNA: TGTGCCAGCAGCCATAGGACAGGGAGTGGCTACACCTTC. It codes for CASSHRTGSGYTF.

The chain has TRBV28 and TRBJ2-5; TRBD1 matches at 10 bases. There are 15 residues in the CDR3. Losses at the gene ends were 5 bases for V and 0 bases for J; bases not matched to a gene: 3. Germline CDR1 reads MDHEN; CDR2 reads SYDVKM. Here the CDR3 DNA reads TGTGCCAGCAGTGTGGGACAGGGGTACCAAGAGACCCAGTACTTC. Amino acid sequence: CASSVGQGYQETQYF.

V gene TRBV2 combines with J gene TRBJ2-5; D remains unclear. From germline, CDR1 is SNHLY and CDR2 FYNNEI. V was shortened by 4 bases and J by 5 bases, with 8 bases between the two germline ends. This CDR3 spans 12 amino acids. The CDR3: CASSAQRETQYF. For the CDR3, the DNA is TGTGCCAGCAGTGCGCAGAGGGAGACCCAGTACTTC.

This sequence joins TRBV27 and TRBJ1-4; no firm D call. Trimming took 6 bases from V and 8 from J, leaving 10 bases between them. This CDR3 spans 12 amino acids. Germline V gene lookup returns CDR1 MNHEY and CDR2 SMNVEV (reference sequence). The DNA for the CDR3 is TGTGCCAGCAGAAGAAGCGGGGAAAAACTGTTTTTT. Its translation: CASRRSGEKLFF. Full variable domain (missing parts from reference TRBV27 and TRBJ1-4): EAQVTQNPRYLITVTGKKLTVTCSQNMNHEYMSWYRQDPGLGLRQIYYSMNVEVTDKGDVPEGYKVSRKEKRNFPLILESPSPNQTSLYFCASRRSGEKLFFGSGTQLSVL.

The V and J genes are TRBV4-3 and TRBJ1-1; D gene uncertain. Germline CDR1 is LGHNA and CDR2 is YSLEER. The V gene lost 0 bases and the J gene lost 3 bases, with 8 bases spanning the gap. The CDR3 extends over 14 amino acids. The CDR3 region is CASSQDTFYTEAFF. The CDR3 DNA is TGCGCCAGCAGCCAAGATACATTCTACACTGAAGCTTTCTTT.

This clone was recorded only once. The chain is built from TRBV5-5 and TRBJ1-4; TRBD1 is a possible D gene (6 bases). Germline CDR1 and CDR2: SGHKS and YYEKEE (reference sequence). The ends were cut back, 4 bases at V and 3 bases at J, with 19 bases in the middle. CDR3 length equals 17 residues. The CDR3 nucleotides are TGTGCCAGCAGCCTTAAGGCAGGGGCTGTTTCTAATGAAAAACTGTTTTTT. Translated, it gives CASSLKAGAVSNEKLFF.

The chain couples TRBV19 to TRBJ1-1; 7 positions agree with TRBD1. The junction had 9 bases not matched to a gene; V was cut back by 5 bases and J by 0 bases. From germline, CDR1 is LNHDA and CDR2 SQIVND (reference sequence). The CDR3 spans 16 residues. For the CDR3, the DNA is TGTGCCAGTAGTCCCCCGCGACAGGGAATGAACACTGAAGCTTTCTTT. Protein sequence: CASSPPRQGMNTEAFF.

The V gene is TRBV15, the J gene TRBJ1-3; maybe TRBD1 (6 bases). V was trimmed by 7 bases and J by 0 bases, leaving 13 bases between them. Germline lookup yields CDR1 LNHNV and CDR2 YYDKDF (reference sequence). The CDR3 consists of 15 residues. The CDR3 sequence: CATTPDRFSGNTIYF. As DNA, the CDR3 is TGTGCCACCACCCCCGACAGGTTCTCTGGAAACACCATATATTTT.